These 27 T cell receptor beta chains were sequenced from one sample in a study of blood T cell repertoires in COVID-19. Profiled with immunoSEQ multiplex PCR; TCRdb holds only in-frame clones, not every one. The sample lists 80,000 or so clones; under 85% were seen once. The material sequenced was peripheral blood. Source of these receptors: a human donor in a cohort sampled during active COVID-19.

A remark on this clone: Additional DNA sequences in this sample encode the identical CDR3. The chain joins TRBV7-2 to TRBJ2-3; TRBD2 agrees at 7 bases. The junction had 4 bases not matched to a gene; V was cut back by 6 bases and J by 1 base. This CDR3 has 14 residues. Germline CDR1 and CDR2: SGHTA and FQGNSA. CDR3 residues: CASSRGGGTDTQYF. DNA for the CDR3: TGTGCCAGCAGTCGGGGAGGGGGCACAGATACGCAGTATTTT.

In this sample, this clone turned up once. This CDR3 reads CASSFSAQTYGYTF. The CDR3 DNA is TGTGCCAGCAGCTTTAGCGCCCAGACCTATGGCTACACCTTC. This sequence joins TRBV11-2 and TRBJ1-2; D remains unclear. Germline CDR1 is SGHAT and CDR2 is FQNNGV. Trimming pared 3 bases from V and 4 bases from J, leaving 12 bases between. CDR3 length: 14 residues.

J is TRBJ1-5 and V is TRBV19; unclear D gene. The ends were cut back, 1 base at V and 1 base at J, with 11 bases in the middle. CDR1 LNHDA and CDR2 SQIVND come from the germline V gene (reference sequence). The CDR3 runs 16 residues. This CDR3 is CASSIVNPRSNQPQHF. DNA of the CDR3: TGTGCCAGTAGTATAGTAAATCCGCGAAGCAATCAGCCCCAGCATTTT.

The chain employs TRBV5-4 and TRBJ2-1; 13 bases agree with TRBD2. With V trimmed by 4 bases and J by 12 bases, 13 bases remained unmatched. CDR1 and CDR2 (germline): SGHNT, YYREEE (reference sequence). The CDR3 loop spans 16 amino acids. The CDR3 DNA is TGTGCCAGCAGCAAGACTAGCGGGGGGCCAGCTGCGGGGCAGTTCTTC. It encodes CASSKTSGGPAAGQFF. Variable domain in full (rest from reference TRBV5-4 and TRBJ2-1): ETGVTQSPTHLIKTRGQQVTLRCSSQSGHNTVSWYQQALGQGPQFIFQYYREEENGRGNFPPRFSGLQFPNYSSELNVNALELDDSALYLCASSKTSGGPAAGQFFGPGTRLTVL.

This clone occurred many times. The chain links TRBV28 to TRBJ1-2; weak D call: TRBD1 (5 bases). The CDR3 runs 14 residues. Looked up from germline, CDR1 is MDHEN and CDR2 is SYDVKM. V lost 5 bases, J lost 4 bases, and 14 bases lay in between. CDR3 protein: CASSTPNQGYGYTF. The CDR3 DNA reads as TGTGCCAGCAGTACACCAAACCAGGGCTATGGCTACACCTTC.

The V gene is TRBV19, the J gene TRBJ2-3; 11 bases agree with TRBD2. Germline values: CDR1 LNHDA, CDR2 SQIVND (reference sequence). V lost 8 bases to trimming and J lost 4 bases; unmatched junction nucleotides: 5. This CDR3 is 14 amino acids long. CDR3 residues: CASRRGLAADTQYF. The DNA for the CDR3 is TGTGCCAGTCGCAGGGGACTAGCGGCAGATACGCAGTATTTT.

This chain joins TRBV19 and TRBJ1-5; 7 bases line up with TRBD1. The germline V gene encodes CDR1 LNHDA and CDR2 SQIVND (reference sequence). The ends lost 1 base at V and 5 bases at J; junction bases unmatched: 5. This CDR3 has 15 residues. This CDR3 reads CASSIVATGDQPQHF. In nucleotides, the CDR3 is TGTGCCAGTAGTATAGTGGCTACAGGGGATCAGCCCCAGCATTTT.

The chain is built from TRBV20-1 and TRBJ1-2; D gene ambiguous. CDR3 length: 9 residues. Germline loops: CDR1 DFQATT, CDR2 SNEGSKA (reference sequence). Trimming stripped 5 bases from V and 14 bases from J, with 12 bases between. CDR3 bases: TGCAGTGCTGGACTGCGGTATACCTTC. It codes for CSAGLRYTF.

The chain carries TRBV24-1 and TRBJ2-1; no firm D call. The CDR3 has 13 amino acids. Trimming shortened V by 3 bases and J by 9 bases, and 11 bases separated the two germline ends. The V gene's germline CDR1 is KGHDR and CDR2 SFDVKD. CDR3 residues: CATSDGPIGEQFF. The DNA for the CDR3 is TGTGCCACCAGTGATGGGCCTATCGGTGAGCAGTTCTTC.

The chain has TRBV28 and TRBJ1-1; weak D call: TRBD1 (6 bases). The V end was cut by 5 bases, the J end by 1 base, with 14 bases between. Germline V CDR1 and CDR2: MDHEN, SYDVKM. This CDR3 is 15 amino acids long. CDR3 sequence (DNA): TGTGCCAGCAGTCCGACGGGACACCAGAACACTGAAGCTTTCTTT. This codes for CASSPTGHQNTEAFF. Full variable domain (outside the CDR3, taken from reference TRBV28 and TRBJ1-1): DVKVTQSSRYLVKRTGEKVFLECVQDMDHENMFWYRQDPGLGLRLIYFSYDVKMKEKGDIPEGYSVSREKKERFSLILESASTNQTSMYLCASSPTGHQNTEAFFGQGTRLTVV.

The chain combines TRBV15 with TRBJ1-5; 8 positions match TRBD1. The germline gives CDR1 LNHNV, CDR2 YYDKDF (reference sequence). This CDR3 is built from 14 residues. V lost 0 bases and J lost 7; bases outside the gene matches: 2. The CDR3 region has the DNA TGTGCCACCAGCAGAGACAGGGGGCAACAGCCCCAGCATTTT. It codes for CATSRDRGQQPQHF. Full variable domain (rest looked up from reference TRBV15 and TRBJ1-5): DAMVIQNPRYQVTQFGKPVTLSCSQTLNHNVMYWYQQKSSQAPKLLFHYYDKDFNNEADTPDNFQSRRPNTSFCFLDIRSPGLGDTAMYLCATSRDRGQQPQHFGDGTRLSIL.

Only one count was recorded for this clone. V usage is TRBV4-3 and J usage is TRBJ1-2; the D gene is possibly TRBD1 (5 bases). The ends were cut back, 1 base at V and 3 bases at J, with 12 bases in the middle. There are 15 residues in the CDR3. CDR1 and CDR2 (germline): LGHNA, YSLEER. This chain's CDR3 is CASSQVGVRDYGYTF. The CDR3, as DNA: TGCGCCAGCAGCCAAGTAGGAGTCAGGGACTATGGCTACACCTTC.

The rearrangement uses TRBV5-6 and TRBJ1-1; D unresolved. With 0 bases removed from V and 0 bases from J, the gap between germline ends came to 6 bases. This CDR3 has 14 residues. Germline V lookup: CDR1 SGHDT, CDR2 YYEEEE. DNA for the CDR3: TGTGCCAGCAGCTTGGCGGGGATGAACACTGAAGCTTTCTTT. It translates to CASSLAGMNTEAFF.

This clone has just one count. The chain joins TRBV11-2 to TRBJ1-1, with D perhaps matching TRBD1 (5 bases). Germline V gene lookup returns CDR1 SGHAT and CDR2 FQNNGV. V was pared by 5 bases and J by 4 bases, with 11 bases between. The CDR3 has 13 residues. The CDR3 bases are TGTGCCAGCAGCGTCCAGGGCGGCACTGAAGCTTTCTTT. Amino acids: CASSVQGGTEAFF.

This chain uses TRBV5-4 with TRBJ1-2; D uncertain. Trimming pared 2 bases from V and 8 bases from J, leaving 13 bases between. The CDR3 consists of 13 residues. CDR1 and CDR2 (germline): SGHNT, YYREEE (reference sequence). CDR3 in DNA: TGTGCCAGCAGCTTTGACGGGGTGAGAGGCTACACCTTC. This translates into CASSFDGVRGYTF.

V and J are TRBV6-5 and TRBJ2-5; TRBD1 matches at 9 bases. The V and J ends lost 7 bases and 2 bases, in that order; junction bases with no gene match: 5. The length of the CDR3 is 14 residues. Germline V lookup: CDR1 MNHEY, CDR2 SVGAGI. Here the CDR3 reads CASTWDRAQETQYF. The CDR3 DNA reads TGTGCCAGCACTTGGGACAGGGCTCAAGAGACCCAGTACTTC.

This chain uses TRBV5-1 with TRBJ2-7; 11 bases align to TRBD1. The ends lost 4 bases at V and 0 bases at J; junction bases unmatched: 6. The CDR3 spans 16 residues. CDR1 SGHRS and CDR2 YFSETQ come from the germline V gene. CDR3 sequence: CASSKRTGGGSYEQYF. The DNA for the CDR3 is TGCGCCAGCAGCAAAAGGACAGGGGGCGGCTCCTACGAGCAGTACTTC.

The genes are TRBV6-5 and TRBJ1-6, with 9 positions matching TRBD1. V lost 7 bases, J lost 9 bases, and 10 bases stayed unmatched. Germline V lookup: CDR1 MNHEY, CDR2 SVGAGI. The CDR3 loop spans 15 amino acids. CDR3 sequence: CASNPGQGRGSPLHF. As DNA, the CDR3 is TGTGCCAGCAACCCAGGACAGGGGAGGGGTTCACCCCTCCACTTT.

This clone was recorded only once. The chain links TRBV15 to TRBJ1-2, with TRBD1 matching 8 bases. The V segment lost 8 bases and the J segment 4 bases; nucleotides outside the gene matches: 6. Germline CDR1 reads LNHNV; CDR2 reads YYDKDF (reference sequence). This CDR3 has 13 residues. Here the CDR3 DNA reads TGTGCCACCGGGGACAGGTGGGGCTATGGCTACACCTTC. Translation gives CATGDRWGYGYTF.

The J gene is TRBJ1-3, the V gene TRBV5-1; tentative D call: TRBD1 (6 bases). Trimming removed 3 bases from V and 0 bases from J, with 10 bases in between. The length of the CDR3 is 15 residues. Per the germline V gene, CDR1 is SGHRS and CDR2 is YFSETQ. The CDR3 DNA follows: TGCGCCAGCAGCTCAGGACAGTCCTCTGGAAACACCATATATTTT. Translated: CASSSGQSSGNTIYF.

The V and J genes are TRBV18 and TRBJ2-3; 7 nucleotides match TRBD1. V lost 6 bases, J lost 4 bases, and 7 bases stayed unmatched. The CDR3 spans 14 residues. From germline, CDR1 is KGHSH and CDR2 LQKENI. CDR3 in DNA: TGTGCCAGCTCGCAGACAGGGCCCCCAGATACGCAGTATTTT. Its protein product is CASSQTGPPDTQYF.

This clone occurred once. The chain links TRBV24-1 to TRBJ1-2; no definite D call. Trimming pared 4 bases from V and 3 bases from J, leaving 8 bases between. The CDR3 sequence is 13 residues long. The germline V gene has CDR1 KGHDR and CDR2 SFDVKD. CDR3 nucleotide sequence: TGTGCCACCAGTGAAACGGGTTACTATGGCTACACCTTC. Protein: CATSETGYYGYTF.

The chain combines TRBV4-2 with TRBJ1-1; TRBD1 is a possible D gene (6 bases). The germline V gene has CDR1 LGHNA and CDR2 YNFKEQ. This CDR3 comprises 15 residues. With 1 base removed from V and 4 bases from J, the gap between germline ends came to 13 bases. CDR3 bases: TGTGCCAGCAGCCAAGCGGGGGAGGGGGGCACTGAAGCTTTCTTT. Translating gives CASSQAGEGGTEAFF.

The table lists this clone with a few counts. Because the CDR3 is missing its conserved closing phenylalanine or tryptophan, this is likely a read error. The DNA is omitted, as the CDR3 cannot be located on it reliably, and the CDR3 follows TCRdb's listing. The genes are TRBV20-1 and TRBJ2-7; the D segment call TRBD2 is taken from the table without a DNA check. Per the germline V gene, CDR1 is DFQATT and CDR2 is SNEGSKA (reference sequence). The CDR3 comprises 9 residues, both ends counted. The CDR3 spells CSARFSGGH.

The chain couples TRBV24-1 to TRBJ2-1; D perhaps matches TRBD1 (6 bases). In germline, CDR1 is KGHDR, CDR2 SFDVKD. Deletions cut 6 bases from V and 3 bases from J, with 11 bases between. This CDR3 is 14 amino acids long. Here the CDR3 DNA reads TGTGCCACCAGTAGGGACATCTACTACAATGAGCAGTTCTTC. The encoded protein is CATSRDIYYNEQFF.

The chain recombines TRBV11-2 with TRBJ2-7, with 9 bases lining up with TRBD2. Germline assignment: CDR1 SGHAT and CDR2 FQNNGV. CDR3 length: 16 amino acids. After removal of 2 bases from V and 7 bases from J, the junction contained 12 bases not matched to a gene. In DNA, the CDR3 is TGTGCCAGCAGCTTACCCAGCGGGGGGTCTCGGGGGGAGCAGTACTTC. Translation: CASSLPSGGSRGEQYF.

This sequence joins TRBV2 and TRBJ2-7; maybe TRBD2 (6 bases). Germline V gene sequence: CDR1 SNHLY, CDR2 FYNNEI. Deletions cut 9 bases from V and 7 bases from J, with 13 bases between. The CDR3 is 11 residues long. In DNA form, the CDR3 reads TGTGCCAGTGCGGGGTTCCAGGAGCAGTACTTC. Encoded protein: CASAGFQEQYF.